The 27 T cell receptor beta chains in this list originate from one sample, sequenced in a study of blood T cell repertoires in COVID-19. Clones were sequenced by immunoSEQ multiplex PCR, and TCRdb holds only the in-frame ones, with some missing. The repertoire consists of around 200,000 clones, with 70% to 90% occurring once and the leading ten covering more than 5.5%. The sample taken for sequencing was peripheral blood. These receptors all stem from a man older than 75 with acute or convalescent COVID-19.

The rearrangement joins TRBV14 to TRBJ2-5; 7 bases align to TRBD1. Trimming took 3 bases from V and 3 from J; bases not matched to a gene: 4. This CDR3 is 14 amino acids long. Germline CDR1 SGHDN, CDR2 FVKESK. The CDR3: CASSQRGGEETQYF. The CDR3 region has the DNA TGTGCCAGCAGCCAGAGAGGGGGCGAAGAGACCCAGTACTTC.

This clone was seen only once. V is TRBV19 and J is TRBJ2-5; possibly TRBD1 for D (5 bases). Trimming took 2 bases from V and 5 from J, leaving 15 bases between them. This CDR3 is 15 amino acids long. Germline V gives CDR1 LNHDA, CDR2 SQIVND (reference sequence). The chain's CDR3 is CASSINQGRTETQYF. The DNA for the CDR3 is TGTGCCAGTAGTATAAACCAGGGCAGGACGGAGACCCAGTACTTC.

The chain joins TRBV30 to TRBJ2-2; 9 positions agree with TRBD1. V lost 3 bases, J lost 9 bases, and 8 bases stayed unmatched. Per germline, CDR1 GTSNPN and CDR2 SVGIG (reference sequence). CDR3 size: 14 residues. The CDR3 reads CAWRPGQGPRELFF. The CDR3 nucleotides are TGTGCCTGGAGGCCCGGACAGGGGCCCCGGGAGCTGTTTTTT.

The V and J genes are TRBV30 and TRBJ1-1; 7 positions agree with TRBD1. This CDR3 has 13 residues. Trimming removed 0 bases from V and 7 bases from J; junction bases left unmatched: 5. CDR1 is GTSNPN and CDR2 is SVGIG in the germline V gene (reference sequence). The CDR3 DNA sequence: TGTGCCTGGAGTGTTAAGGGGGCTTATGAAGCTTTCTTT. Its translation: CAWSVKGAYEAFF.

The chain combines TRBV4-1 with TRBJ2-7; 9 positions agree with TRBD1. Per the germline V gene, CDR1 is MGHRA and CDR2 is YSYEKL. The CDR3 runs to 16 residues. Germline trimming cut 4 bases from V and 3 bases from J; bases unmatched to any gene: 10. The DNA of the CDR3 is TGCGCCAGCAGCCGAAGGACAGGGGAGTTTGGCTACGAGCAGTACTTC. This gives the protein CASSRRTGEFGYEQYF.

This clone has only a few counts. CDR3 in amino acids: CASSDGQGGWEQYF. CDR3 DNA: TGTGCCAGCAGTGATGGACAGGGGGGTTGGGAGCAGTACTTC. The chain is built from TRBV6-1 and TRBJ2-7, with 10 bases fitting TRBD1. This CDR3 spans 14 amino acids. V dropped 3 bases and J dropped 7; count of bases not matched to a gene: 6. The germline V gene has CDR1 MNHNS and CDR2 SASEGT.

The chain carries TRBV6-6 and TRBJ2-7; tentative D call: TRBD2 (5 bases). Germline CDR1 is MNHNY and CDR2 is SVGAGI (reference sequence). Deletions cut 5 bases from V and 0 bases from J, with 14 bases between. CDR3 size: 15 residues. CDR3 protein: CASSNLGGSSYEQYF. The CDR3 region has the DNA TGTGCCAGCAGTAACCTGGGTGGGAGCTCCTACGAGCAGTACTTC.

V is TRBV11-2 and J is TRBJ1-2; unclear D gene. Germline loops: CDR1 SGHAT, CDR2 FQNNGV. The CDR3 covers 13 residues. Trimming left V 1 base short and J 5 bases short, with 8 bases between. For the CDR3, the DNA is TGTGCCAGCAGCTTAGGTCTACCATATGGCTACACCTTC. This sequence encodes CASSLGLPYGYTF.

The chain joins TRBV11-2 to TRBJ1-1; D call uncertain. V was trimmed by 2 bases and J by 7 bases, leaving 11 bases between them. Germline V gene data show CDR1 as SGHAT and CDR2 as FQNNGV. The CDR3 totals 13 residues. The DNA of the CDR3 is TGTGCCAGCAGCTTATTACCCGGGTATGAAGCTTTCTTT. It specifies CASSLLPGYEAFF.

The gene calls are TRBV9 and TRBJ2-3; 7 bases agree with TRBD1. J gave up 1 base and V 1 base, and 6 bases lay outside the gene matches. CDR3 length: 16 amino acids. CDR1 and CDR2 (germline): SGDLS, YYNGEE. CDR3 residues: CASSVRFGTGTDTQYF. In DNA, the CDR3 is TGTGCCAGCAGCGTACGGTTCGGGACAGGCACAGATACGCAGTATTTT.

This chain uses TRBV4-2 with TRBJ2-7, with D possibly matching TRBD1 (6 bases). Germline values: CDR1 LGHNA, CDR2 YNFKEQ. The CDR3 consists of 17 residues. Trimming removed 3 bases at V and 1 base at J, with 19 bases between. The CDR3 sequence is CASSQDPVDRLSYEQYF. DNA of the CDR3: TGTGCCAGCAGCCAGGACCCCGTGGACAGACTATCCTACGAGCAGTACTTC.

The chain is built from TRBV28 and TRBJ1-2; 8 bases fit TRBD1. There are 17 residues in the CDR3. The V and J ends lost 6 bases and 0 bases, in that order; junction bases with no gene match: 12. Germline V gives CDR1 MDHEN, CDR2 SYDVKM. CDR3 loop: CASSHGQGRGANYGYTF. The CDR3, as DNA: TGTGCCAGCAGCCATGGACAGGGTCGGGGAGCTAACTATGGCTACACCTTC.

The chain couples TRBV5-5 to TRBJ1-2, with 7 bases identical to TRBD1. CDR3 length: 15 residues. The germline CDR1 and CDR2 sequences are SGHKS and YYEKEE (reference sequence). The J segment lost 6 bases and the V segment lost 0 bases, leaving 8 bases of the junction unmatched. In nucleotides, the CDR3 is TGTGCCAGCAGCTTGGACCCGACAGGGTGGAATGGCTACACCTTC. This sequence encodes CASSLDPTGWNGYTF.

V is TRBV5-1 and J is TRBJ2-5, with D perhaps matching TRBD2 (5 bases). The germline V gene encodes CDR1 SGHRS and CDR2 YFSETQ. V was clipped by 1 base and J by 5 bases, with 12 bases between them. The CDR3 has 14 residues. The CDR3 is CASSLFRQRETQYF. CDR3 sequence (DNA): TGCGCCAGCAGCTTGTTTCGGCAGCGGGAGACCCAGTACTTC.

The V call is TRBV19, the J call TRBJ2-7, with TRBD2 matching over 8 bases. This CDR3 has 16 amino acids. Germline-derived CDR1 and CDR2 are LNHDA and SQIVND (reference sequence). The V gene end was trimmed by 0 bases and the J gene end by 1 base; junction bases not matched to a gene: 5. The CDR3 nucleotides read TGTGCCAGTAGTATAGACGGTAGCGGGATATCCTACGAGCAGTACTTC. This sequence encodes CASSIDGSGISYEQYF. Supplemented by reference TRBV19 and TRBJ2-7, the full variable domain reads DGGITQSPKYLFRKEGQNVTLSCEQNLNHDAMYWYRQDPGQGLRLIYYSQIVNDFQKGDIAEGYSVSREKKESFPLTVTSAQKNPTAFYLCASSIDGSGISYEQYFGPGTRLTVT.

DNA for the CDR3: TGTGCCAGTAGTAAGGGTGGACCCCCGAGGGCCGATACGCAGTATTTT. It encodes CASSKGGPPRADTQYF. The chain recombines TRBV19 with TRBJ2-3, with a weak D call TRBD2 (5 bases). Trimming stripped 4 bases from V and 6 bases from J, with 20 bases between. The CDR3 extends over 16 amino acids. Germline loops: CDR1 LNHDA, CDR2 SQIVND (reference sequence). Full variable domain (rest looked up from reference TRBV19 and TRBJ2-3): DGGITQSPKYLFRKEGQNVTLSCEQNLNHDAMYWYRQDPGQGLRLIYYSQIVNDFQKGDIAEGYSVSREKKESFPLTVTSAQKNPTAFYLCASSKGGPPRADTQYFGPGTRLTVL.

The rearrangement links TRBV6-5 to TRBJ1-4, with a weak D call TRBD1 (5 bases). Germline CDR1 and CDR2: MNHEY and SVGAGI. V was pared by 6 bases and J by 4 bases, with 9 bases between. This CDR3 contains 13 residues. In DNA form, the CDR3 reads TGTGCCAGCAGGACAGTCTTTAATGAAAAACTGTTTTTT. This codes for CASRTVFNEKLFF.

V and J are TRBV7-8 and TRBJ2-3, with 7 bases matching TRBD2. The CDR3 extends over 16 amino acids. V shed 6 bases and J 3 bases; nucleotides not matched to a gene: 12. Germline values: CDR1 SGHVS, CDR2 FQNEAQ. The CDR3: CASSPAEGGRTDTQYF. The CDR3 nucleotides read TGTGCCAGCAGTCCTGCTGAGGGCGGGAGAACAGATACGCAGTATTTT.

The chain combines TRBV6-5 with TRBJ1-2; D remains ambiguous. The CDR3 is made up of 15 amino acids. Germline loops: CDR1 MNHEY, CDR2 SVGAGI. V was cut by 0 bases and J by 5 bases, with 13 bases left in between. DNA for the CDR3: TGTGCCAGCAGTTACTCGAGAGGTATTAGTTATGGCTACACCTTC. Its translation is CASSYSRGISYGYTF.

J is TRBJ2-1 and V is TRBV16; no reliable D call. The V and J ends lost 1 base and 0 bases respectively, with 7 bases between them. In germline, CDR1 is KGHSY, CDR2 FQNENV. CDR3 length: 15 amino acids. CDR3 nucleotides: TGTGCCAGCAGCCAATTTCGGAGCTCCTACAATGAGCAGTTCTTC. The encoded protein is CASSQFRSSYNEQFF.

The chain combines TRBV6-2 or TRBV6-3 with TRBJ2-1, with 7 bases fitting TRBD1. V lost 5 bases, J lost 8 bases, and 9 bases stayed unmatched. Germline-derived CDR1 and CDR2 are MNHEY and SVGEGT. The CDR3 runs 14 residues. CDR3 sequence: CASSRVLGGDEQFF. Written as DNA, the CDR3 is TGTGCCAGCAGTCGAGTACTAGGGGGCGATGAGCAGTTCTTC.

The J gene is TRBJ2-1, the V gene TRBV20-1, with 7 nucleotides matching TRBD2. CDR3 length: 16 amino acids. V dropped 3 bases and J dropped 0; count of bases not matched to a gene: 8. CDR1 is DFQATT and CDR2 is SNEGSKA in the germline V gene (reference sequence). This chain's CDR3 is CSASGQRGSSYNEQFF. In DNA form, the CDR3 reads TGCAGTGCTAGTGGGCAGCGGGGTAGCTCCTACAATGAGCAGTTCTTC.

The chain joins TRBV7-2 to TRBJ2-2; the D gene is possibly TRBD1 (5 bases). The V gene's germline CDR1 is SGHTA and CDR2 FQGNSA. Trimming shortened V by 5 bases and J by 7 bases, and 14 bases separated the two germline ends. The CDR3 sequence is 14 residues long. The CDR3 bases are TGTGCCAGCAGCGGCAGGGTTGGTGGCGGGGAGCTGTTTTTT. It is translated as CASSGRVGGGELFF. Combining the CDR3 with reference TRBV7-2 and TRBJ2-2 gives the whole variable domain GAGVSQSPSNKVTEKGKDVELRCDPISGHTALYWYRQSLGQGLEFLIYFQGNSAPDKSGLPSDRFSAERTGGSVSTLTIQRTQQEDSAVYLCASSGRVGGGELFFGEGSRLTVL.

This chain links TRBV14 with TRBJ2-1; 10 nucleotides align to TRBD2. This CDR3 is 15 amino acids long. The V gene's germline CDR1 is SGHDN and CDR2 FVKESK. Trimming took 4 bases from V and 4 from J; bases not matched to a gene: 4. Here the CDR3 reads CASSRLAGPYNEQFF. CDR3 in DNA: TGTGCCAGCAGCCGACTAGCGGGTCCGTACAATGAGCAGTTCTTC. The full variable domain, its missing parts supplied by reference TRBV14 and TRBJ2-1, is EAGVTQFPSHSVIEKGQTVTLRCDPISGHDNLYWYRRVMGKEIKFLLHFVKESKQDESGMPNNRFLAERTGGTYSTLKVQPAELEDSGVYFCASSRLAGPYNEQFFGPGTRLTVL.

The V gene is TRBV11-2, the J gene TRBJ2-1, with 12 bases lining up with TRBD2. The germline V gene encodes CDR1 SGHAT and CDR2 FQNNGV. This CDR3 has 16 residues. J lost 3 bases, V lost 3 bases, and 3 bases had no gene match. CDR3 region: CASSFRLAGVYNEQFF. In DNA form, the CDR3 reads TGTGCCAGCAGCTTTAGACTAGCGGGAGTCTACAATGAGCAGTTCTTC.

This clone was seen a single time. This rearrangement joins TRBV6-5 to TRBJ1-1; 7 bases fit TRBD1. The CDR3 is made up of 15 amino acids. With V trimmed by 5 bases and J by 5 bases, 11 bases remained unmatched. The germline CDR1 and CDR2 sequences are MNHEY and SVGAGI. The CDR3 region is CASSLLEGAVTEAFF. CDR3 sequence (DNA): TGTGCCAGCAGTCTGTTGGAGGGGGCGGTAACTGAAGCTTTCTTT.

The chain links TRBV5-1 to TRBJ1-3; TRBD1 matches at 10 bases. In germline, CDR1 is SGHRS, CDR2 YFSETQ. Trimming at V came to 4 bases and at J to 7 bases, leaving 11 bases not matched to a gene. The CDR3 consists of 16 residues. The CDR3 region is CASSIGTPGQGNTIYF. CDR3 coding DNA: TGCGCCAGCAGCATTGGAACCCCGGGACAGGGGAACACCATATATTTT.